The 19 T cell receptor beta chains given below trace back to one sample, sequenced in a study of T cell responses to AZD1222 COVID-19 vaccine. The table came from immunoSEQ multiplex PCR; TCRdb's copy has only in-frame clones and leaves some out. The table lists tens of thousands of clones, 70% to 80% of them singletons, with roughly 7.2% in the top ten. Sequenced here: peripheral blood, sampled on day 0 of AZD1222 vaccination. These receptors all come from an adult in good health.

V gene TRBV29-1 combines with J gene TRBJ1-2; D gene ambiguous. The V gene lost 7 bases and the J gene lost 0 bases, with 18 bases spanning the gap. CDR3 length: 15 residues. Germline CDR1 and CDR2: SQVTM and ANQGSEA. CDR3 residues: CSATKWGVANYGYTF. CDR3 in DNA: TGCAGCGCCACGAAGTGGGGAGTTGCTAACTATGGCTACACCTTC. The full variable domain, completed using reference TRBV29-1 and TRBJ1-2, is SAVISQKPSRDICQRGTSLTIQCQVDSQVTMMFWYRQQPGQSLTLIATANQGSEATYESGFVIDKFPISRPNLTFSTLTVSNMSPEDSSIYLCSATKWGVANYGYTFGSGTRLTVV.

The chain links TRBV2 to TRBJ1-5, with D tentatively TRBD1 (6 bases). Between the trimmed V and J ends, which lost 2 bases and 7 bases, there was a span of 21 bases. CDR1 and CDR2 from the germline V gene are SNHLY and FYNNEI. This CDR3 contains 17 residues. CDR3 sequence (DNA): TGTGCCAGCAGTGAAAGGACAGCTAGGGGATTTGGGCAGCCCCAGCATTTT. As protein: CASSERTARGFGQPQHF.

This chain links TRBV2 with TRBJ2-3, with TRBD2 matching over 10 bases. V lost 6 bases and J lost 5; bases outside the gene matches: 5. Germline loops: CDR1 SNHLY, CDR2 FYNNEI. This CDR3 is built from 14 residues. For the CDR3, the DNA is TGTGCCAGCAGAGCGGGGGGGCGTGTAGATACGCAGTATTTT. It specifies CASRAGGRVDTQYF.

The chain combines TRBV30 with TRBJ1-4, with D maybe TRBD1 (5 bases). In germline, CDR1 is GTSNPN, CDR2 SVGIG (reference sequence). V dropped 4 bases and J dropped 5 bases, with 11 bases sitting between them. CDR3 length equals 13 residues. This chain's CDR3 is CAWKRGSNEKLFF. CDR3 in DNA: TGTGCCTGGAAGAGGGGCAGCAATGAAAAACTGTTTTTT.

The V call is TRBV2, the J call TRBJ2-2, with 12 positions matching TRBD2. Trimming removed 6 bases from V and 1 base from J; junction bases left unmatched: 12. Germline V gene sequence: CDR1 SNHLY, CDR2 FYNNEI. The length of the CDR3 is 19 residues. For the CDR3, the DNA is TGTGCCAGCAGACAAACAACATCGGGACTAGCGGGGAACACCGGGGAGCTGTTTTTT. Protein product: CASRQTTSGLAGNTGELFF.

V usage is TRBV6-5 and J usage is TRBJ1-1; TRBD1 matches 11 bases. Germline trimming cut 2 bases from V and 8 bases from J; bases unmatched to any gene: 7. Looked up from germline, CDR1 is MNHEY and CDR2 is SVGAGI. This CDR3 region has 15 residues. The CDR3 reads CASSYGGTGGREAFF. CDR3 coding DNA: TGTGCCAGCAGTTACGGGGGGACAGGGGGTCGCGAAGCTTTCTTT.

The rearrangement joins TRBV29-1 to TRBJ1-5; no clear D gene. Germline lookup yields CDR1 SQVTM and CDR2 ANQGSEA. V was pared by 7 bases and J by 3 bases, with 16 bases between. The CDR3 runs 14 residues. CDR3 bases: TGCAGCGCCAGCGAGCGGGGAACCAATCAGCCCCAGCATTTT. Protein: CSASERGTNQPQHF. The complete variable domain, with remaining parts taken from reference TRBV29-1 and TRBJ1-5, reads SAVISQKPSRDICQRGTSLTIQCQVDSQVTMMFWYRQQPGQSLTLIATANQGSEATYESGFVIDKFPISRPNLTFSTLTVSNMSPEDSSIYLCSASERGTNQPQHFGDGTRLSIL.

A word on this clone: Other DNA sequences in the sample encode the same CDR3. V and J are TRBV30 and TRBJ1-1; 11 nucleotides align to TRBD1. The junction had 4 bases not matched to a gene; V was cut back by 3 bases and J by 4 bases. The CDR3 is 14 amino acids. Germline V gene data show CDR1 as GTSNPN and CDR2 as SVGIG (reference sequence). CDR3 in DNA: TGTGCCTGGAGCAGGGGACAGGGGGGCACTGAAGCTTTCTTT. It codes for CAWSRGQGGTEAFF.

The chain has TRBV3-1 (or the pseudogene TRBV3-2) and TRBJ1-4; D remains unclear. Trimming took off 4 bases at V and 8 bases at J, with 14 bases between the two ends. The CDR3 covers 14 residues. CDR1 LGHDT and CDR2 YNNKEL come from the germline V gene (reference sequence). The CDR3 region is CASSLRDGIEKLFF. The CDR3 DNA reads as TGTGCCAGCAGCCTTAGGGATGGGATAGAAAAACTGTTTTTT.

This sequence joins TRBV5-4 and TRBJ2-2, with 10 nucleotides matching TRBD2. The germline CDR1 and CDR2 sequences are SGHNT and YYREEE (reference sequence). J gave up 5 bases and V 1 base, and 8 bases lay outside the gene matches. The CDR3 is 17 amino acids. CDR3 protein: CASSLRAGGPQTGELFF. CDR3 nucleotide sequence: TGTGCCAGCAGCTTGAGAGCGGGGGGGCCTCAAACCGGGGAGCTGTTTTTT.

This rearrangement joins TRBV28 to TRBJ1-1; D is ambiguous. The V gene's germline CDR1 is MDHEN and CDR2 SYDVKM. The CDR3 consists of 13 residues. Trimming stripped 10 bases from V and 1 base from J, with 13 bases between. DNA of the CDR3: TGTGCCACCCTAGGGAGCTCGAACACTGAAGCTTTCTTT. It codes for CATLGSSNTEAFF.

The rearrangement uses TRBV7-2 and TRBJ1-2; the match to TRBD1 covers 7 bases. Trimming took 1 base from V and 8 from J; bases not matched to a gene: 19. Germline CDR1 reads SGHTA; CDR2 reads FQGNSA. The CDR3 extends over 18 amino acids. DNA for the CDR3: TGTGCCAGCAGCTTAGACCCCGGCAGGGGGGACCGGTTTTACGGCTACACCTTC. It translates to CASSLDPGRGDRFYGYTF.

CDR3 sequence: CASSALPGLAGVEPYEQYF. Written as DNA, the CDR3 is TGTGCCAGCAGCGCCCTCCCCGGACTAGCGGGAGTGGAGCCCTACGAGCAGTACTTC. The genes are TRBV9 and TRBJ2-7; 13 nucleotides match TRBD2. CDR1 is SGDLS, CDR2 YYNGEE, per germline. This CDR3 contains 19 residues. J lost 2 bases, V lost 3 bases, and 14 bases had no gene match.

V usage is TRBV11-2 and J usage is TRBJ1-1; perhaps TRBD1 as D (5 bases). Trimming took 1 base from V and 3 from J, leaving 21 bases between them. Per the germline V gene, CDR1 is SGHAT and CDR2 is FQNNGV. This CDR3 is 18 amino acids long. The CDR3 sequence: CASSLGSGTLRSDTEAFF. The DNA for the CDR3 is TGTGCCAGCAGCTTAGGTTCCGGGACCTTAAGGTCGGACACTGAAGCTTTCTTT.

This clone was seen a handful of times. The V gene is TRBV14, the J gene TRBJ2-7; 12 nucleotides align to TRBD2. The CDR3 loop spans 15 amino acids. Germline V gene lookup returns CDR1 SGHDN and CDR2 FVKESK. Germline trimming cut 1 base from V and 6 bases from J; bases unmatched to any gene: 4. This CDR3 is CASSQATSGRSEQYF. Written as DNA, the CDR3 is TGTGCCAGCAGCCAAGCGACTAGCGGGAGAAGCGAGCAGTACTTC.

This chain uses TRBV10-3 with TRBJ1-1; D remains unclear. The CDR3 is 14 amino acids. V was cut by 2 bases and J by 0 bases, with 7 bases left in between. Germline CDR1 is ENHRY and CDR2 is SYGVKD. The chain's CDR3 is CAISEKAVNTEAFF. CDR3 DNA: TGTGCCATCAGTGAGAAGGCGGTGAACACTGAAGCTTTCTTT.

The gene calls are TRBV5-4 and TRBJ2-1; D may be TRBD2 (6 bases). Germline V gene data show CDR1 as SGHNT and CDR2 as YYREEE (reference sequence). CDR3 length: 13 amino acids. V was clipped by 0 bases and J by 8 bases, with 9 bases between them. In DNA, the CDR3 is TGTGCCAGCAGCTTGGCCGGAGGGCATGAGCAGTTCTTC. Amino acids: CASSLAGGHEQFF. Together with reference TRBV5-4 and TRBJ2-1, the CDR3 gives the full variable domain: ETGVTQSPTHLIKTRGQQVTLRCSSQSGHNTVSWYQQALGQGPQFIFQYYREEENGRGNFPPRFSGLQFPNYSSELNVNALELDDSALYLCASSLAGGHEQFFGPGTRLTVL.

The V call is TRBV10-1, the J call TRBJ2-1, with D maybe TRBD1 (5 bases). V lost 2 bases and J 7 bases, leaving 12 bases between the germline ends. CDR3 length: 14 amino acids. Looked up from germline, CDR1 is WNHNN and CDR2 is SYGVQD (reference sequence). CDR3 in DNA: TGCGCCAGCAGTGAGAGGGCTAGGGGAAATGAGCAGTTCTTC. Protein product: CASSERARGNEQFF.

The CDR3 DNA sequence: TGTGCCAGCAGCATGACAGGGGCTAACTATGGCTACACCTTC. Translation gives CASSMTGANYGYTF. The chain is built from TRBV28 and TRBJ1-2, with 8 bases that match TRBD1. The CDR3 loop spans 14 amino acids. V trimming: 6 bases; J trimming: 0 bases; junction bases outside the gene matches: 3. Germline loops: CDR1 MDHEN, CDR2 SYDVKM.